The rows below give T cell receptor beta chains drawn from one sample of a study of blood T cell repertoires in COVID-19. Clones were sequenced by immunoSEQ multiplex PCR, and TCRdb holds only the in-frame ones, with some missing. The sample shows some 14,000 clones, about 80% of them seen only once. Source material: peripheral blood. Receptor source: a human donor in a cohort sampled during active COVID-19. Both conserved end residues are trimmed from each CDR3.

CDR3 protein,J gene,V gene
ASSYNGQGLNQPQH,TRBJ1-5,TRBV6-2/TRBV6-3
ASSQESEFWETQY,TRBJ2-5,TRBV3-1/TRBV3-2
ASTLLGNQPQH,TRBJ1-5,TRBV19
ASSSGTGLGQY,TRBJ2-7,TRBV7-9
ASSEAPWASYEQY,TRBJ2-7,TRBV6-1
ASSQSVQGEQY,TRBJ2-7,TRBV2
ASSLSGSQPQH,TRBJ1-5,TRBV28
ASSFGQGEGEQY,TRBJ2-7,TRBV5-5
ASSPAGAGAFEKLF,TRBJ1-4,TRBV18
ASSYGGQETQY,TRBJ2-5,TRBV6-6
SVHSPGEQF,TRBJ2-1,TRBV29-1